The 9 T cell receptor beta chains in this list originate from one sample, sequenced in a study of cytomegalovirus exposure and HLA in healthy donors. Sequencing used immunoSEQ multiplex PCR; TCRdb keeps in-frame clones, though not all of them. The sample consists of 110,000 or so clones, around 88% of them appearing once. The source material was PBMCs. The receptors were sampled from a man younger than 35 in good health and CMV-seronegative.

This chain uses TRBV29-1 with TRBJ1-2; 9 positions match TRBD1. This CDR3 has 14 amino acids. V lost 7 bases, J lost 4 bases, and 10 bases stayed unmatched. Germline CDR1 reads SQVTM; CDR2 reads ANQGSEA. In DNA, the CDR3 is TGCAGCGCCCCGGGACAGGGACCGAGCTATGGCTACACCTTC. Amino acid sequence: CSAPGQGPSYGYTF.

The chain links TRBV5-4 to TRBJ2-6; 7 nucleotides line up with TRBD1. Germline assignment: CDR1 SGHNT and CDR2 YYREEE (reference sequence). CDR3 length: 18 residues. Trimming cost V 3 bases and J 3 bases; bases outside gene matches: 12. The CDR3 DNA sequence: TGTGCCAGCAGCTCCACAACCGAAAGGGGGCATGGGGCCAACGTCCTGACTTTC. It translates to CASSSTTERGHGANVLTF.

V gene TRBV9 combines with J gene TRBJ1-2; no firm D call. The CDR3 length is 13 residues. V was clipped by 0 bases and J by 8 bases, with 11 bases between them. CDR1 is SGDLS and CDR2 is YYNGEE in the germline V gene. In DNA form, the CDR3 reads TGTGCCAGCAGCGTAGACGAGGTCGAAGGCTACACCTTC. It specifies CASSVDEVEGYTF. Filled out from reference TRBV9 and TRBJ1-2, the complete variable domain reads DSGVTQTPKHLITATGQRVTLRCSPRSGDLSVYWYQQSLDQGLQFLIQYYNGEERAKGNILERFSAQQFPDLHSELNLSSLELGDSALYFCASSVDEVEGYTFGSGTRLTVV.

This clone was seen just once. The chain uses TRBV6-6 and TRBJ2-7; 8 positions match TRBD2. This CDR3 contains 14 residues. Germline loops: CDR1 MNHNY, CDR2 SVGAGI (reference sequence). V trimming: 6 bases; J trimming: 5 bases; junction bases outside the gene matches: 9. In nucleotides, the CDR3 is TGTGCCAGCAGCACACGGGGGGGAATCAACGAGCAGTACTTC. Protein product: CASSTRGGINEQYF.

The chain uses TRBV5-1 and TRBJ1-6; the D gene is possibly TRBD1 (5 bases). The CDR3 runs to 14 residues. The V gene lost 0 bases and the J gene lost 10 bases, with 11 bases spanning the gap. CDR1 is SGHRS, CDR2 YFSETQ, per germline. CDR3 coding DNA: TGCGCCAGCAGCTTGGGGCAGGGTGGATCACCCCTCCACTTT. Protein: CASSLGQGGSPLHF.

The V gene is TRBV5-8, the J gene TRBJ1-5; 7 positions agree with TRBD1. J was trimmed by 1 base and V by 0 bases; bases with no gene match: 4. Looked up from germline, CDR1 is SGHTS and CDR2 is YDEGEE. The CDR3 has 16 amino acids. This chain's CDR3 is CASSLGRGPSNQPQHF. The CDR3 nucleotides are TGTGCCAGCAGCTTGGGAAGGGGGCCCAGCAATCAGCCCCAGCATTTT.

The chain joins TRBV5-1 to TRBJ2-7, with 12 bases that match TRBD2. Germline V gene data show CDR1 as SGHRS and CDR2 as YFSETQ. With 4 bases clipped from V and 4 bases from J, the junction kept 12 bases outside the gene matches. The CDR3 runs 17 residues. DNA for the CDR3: TGCGCCAGCAGCCCGAAAAAAACGACTAGCGGGGGTTACGAGCAGTACTTC. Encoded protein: CASSPKKTTSGGYEQYF.

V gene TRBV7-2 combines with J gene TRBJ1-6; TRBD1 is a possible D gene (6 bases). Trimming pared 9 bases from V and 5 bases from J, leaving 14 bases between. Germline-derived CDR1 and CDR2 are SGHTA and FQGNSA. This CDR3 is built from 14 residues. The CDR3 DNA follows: TGTGCCAGTGCCAGGGGCCAGAATAATTCACCCCTCCACTTT. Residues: CASARGQNNSPLHF.

Here the CDR3 DNA reads TGTGCCAGCAGCTTCGGGGAGGGCTACGAGCAGTACTTC. Encoded protein: CASSFGEGYEQYF. The chain joins TRBV11-2 to TRBJ2-7, with 7 bases that match TRBD2. Trimming at V came to 3 bases and at J to 3 bases, leaving 2 bases not matched to a gene. Germline loops: CDR1 SGHAT, CDR2 FQNNGV. This CDR3 has 13 residues.